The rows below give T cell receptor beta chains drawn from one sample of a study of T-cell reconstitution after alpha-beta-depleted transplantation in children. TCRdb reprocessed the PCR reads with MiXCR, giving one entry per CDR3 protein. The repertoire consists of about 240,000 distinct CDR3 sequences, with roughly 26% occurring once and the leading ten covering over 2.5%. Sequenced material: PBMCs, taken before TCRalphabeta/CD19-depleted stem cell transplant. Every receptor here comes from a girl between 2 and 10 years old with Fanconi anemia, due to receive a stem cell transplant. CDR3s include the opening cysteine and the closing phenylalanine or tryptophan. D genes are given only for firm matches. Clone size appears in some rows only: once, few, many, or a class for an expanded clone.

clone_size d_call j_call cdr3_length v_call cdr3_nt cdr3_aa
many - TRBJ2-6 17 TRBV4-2 TGTGCCAGCAGCCCCCGCTCATGGGGCTCTGGGGCCAACGTCCTGACTTTC CASSPRSWGSGANVLTF
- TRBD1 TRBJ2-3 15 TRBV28 TGTGCCAGCAGTGCGGGACAGGGGGAGCTAGATACGCAGTATTTT CASSAGQGELDTQYF
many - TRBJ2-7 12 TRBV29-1 TGCAGCGTTGGGGACCCTACCGACGAGCAGTACTTC CSVGDPTDEQYF
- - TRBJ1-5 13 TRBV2 TGTGCCAGCAGTGGACTTAGCAATCAGCCCCAGCATTTT CASSGLSNQPQHF
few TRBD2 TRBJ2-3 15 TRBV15 TGTGCCACCAGTCCTTATCGGGAGGGCACAGATACGCAGTATTTT CATSPYREGTDTQYF
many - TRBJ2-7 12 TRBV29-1 TGCAGCGGACAGTTTATGGGTTACGAGCAGTACTTC CSGQFMGYEQYF
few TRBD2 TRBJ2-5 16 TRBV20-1 TGCAGTGCTAGAGATCTAGAGCGGGGTAGAGTGGAGACCCAGTACTTC CSARDLERGRVETQYF
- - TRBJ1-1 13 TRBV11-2 TGTGCCAGCAACCGTGGGGGTGGGACTGAAGCTTTCTTT CASNRGGGTEAFF
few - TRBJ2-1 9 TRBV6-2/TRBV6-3 TGTGCCAGCAAGGCGGGGCAGTTCTTC CASKAGQFF
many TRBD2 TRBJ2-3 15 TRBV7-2 TGTGCCAGCAGCTCTAGCGGGAGGGAGGTTGGTACGCAGTATTTT CASSSSGREVGTQYF
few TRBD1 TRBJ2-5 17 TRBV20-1 TGCAGTGCTAGAGATCTAGATTTACAGGGGAAAGAAGAGACCCAGTACTTC CSARDLDLQGKEETQYF
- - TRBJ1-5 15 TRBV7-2 TGTGCCAGCAGCCTGACGGGTGGCCTCAATCAGCCCCAGCATTTT CASSLTGGLNQPQHF
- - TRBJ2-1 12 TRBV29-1 TGCAGCGTTGAAGCCCCCAACAATGAGCAGTTCTTC CSVEAPNNEQFF
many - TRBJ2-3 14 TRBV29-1 TGCAGCGCCTTCGGCCGAACTAGCACAGATACGCAGTATTTT CSAFGRTSTDTQYF
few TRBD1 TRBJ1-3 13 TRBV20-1 TGCAGTGCTCAGACAGGGGCTGGAAACACCATATATTTT CSAQTGAGNTIYF
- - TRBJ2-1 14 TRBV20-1 TGCAGTGCTAGAGACCGACCCCTCGACAATGAGCAGTTCTTC CSARDRPLDNEQFF
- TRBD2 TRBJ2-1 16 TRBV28 TGTGCCAGCAGTTTTTACGGCGGGAGGGATTACAATGAGCAGTTCTTC CASSFYGGRDYNEQFF
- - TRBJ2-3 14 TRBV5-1 TGCGCCAGCAGCCCCTACAGGAGCACAGATACGCAGTATTTT CASSPYRSTDTQYF
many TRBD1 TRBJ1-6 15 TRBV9 TGTGCCAGCAGCCCCCGGGACAGTGCTTATTCACCCCTCCACTTT CASSPRDSAYSPLHF
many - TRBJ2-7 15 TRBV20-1 TGCAGTGCTGTTACGGCGACTCTCTTTACCTACGAGCAGTACTTC CSAVTATLFTYEQYF
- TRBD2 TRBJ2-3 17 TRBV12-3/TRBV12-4 TGTGCCAGCAGTTTAAAAGAGGGACTAGCGGGCACAGATACGCAGTATTTT CASSLKEGLAGTDTQYF
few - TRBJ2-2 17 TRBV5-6 TGTGCCAGCAGCTCCATGCCACAGGGTTGGGAAACCGGGGAGCTGTTTTTT CASSSMPQGWETGELFF
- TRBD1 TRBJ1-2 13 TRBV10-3 TGTGCCATCATGGGGACAGGGATCGGTGGCTACACCTTC CAIMGTGIGGYTF
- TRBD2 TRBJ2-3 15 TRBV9 TGTGCCAGCAGCTTCTTAGCGGGAGGCGCAGATACGCAGTATTTT CASSFLAGGADTQYF
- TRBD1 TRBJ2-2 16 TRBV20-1 TGCAGTGCTATTAACAGGGGGTTGGGTAGCACCGGGGAGCTGTTTTTT CSAINRGLGSTGELFF
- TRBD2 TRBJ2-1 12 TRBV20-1 TGCAGTGCTCGACTAGCGTACAATGAGCAGTTCTTC CSARLAYNEQFF
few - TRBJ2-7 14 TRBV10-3 TGTGCCATCAGTGCGGGACGTAGCTCCTACGAGCAGTACTTC CAISAGRSSYEQYF
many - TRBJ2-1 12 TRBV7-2 TGTGCCAGCAGCCCAGGGCTCAATGAGCAGTTCTTC CASSPGLNEQFF
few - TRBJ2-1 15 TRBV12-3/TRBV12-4 TGTGCCAGCAGGATCACGGGGGACTCCTACAATGAGCAGTTCTTC CASRITGDSYNEQFF
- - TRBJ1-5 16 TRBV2 TGTGCCAGCAGTGAAGCCGTGACAGATTTCAATCAGCCCCAGCATTTT CASSEAVTDFNQPQHF
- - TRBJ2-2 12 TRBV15 TGTGCCACCAGCGAGTTTTCCGGGGAGCTGTTTTTT CATSEFSGELFF
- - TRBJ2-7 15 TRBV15 TGTGCCACCAGCAGCTACCGGGAAAGGGACTACGAGCAGTACTTC CATSSYRERDYEQYF
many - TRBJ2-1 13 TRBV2 TGTGCCAGCAGTCCCCTTTCCCGAAATGAGCAGTTCTTC CASSPLSRNEQFF
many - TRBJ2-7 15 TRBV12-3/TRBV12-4 TGTGCCAGCAGTTTAGAGCGGTCGTACTCCTACGAGCAGTACTTC CASSLERSYSYEQYF
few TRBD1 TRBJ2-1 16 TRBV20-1 TGCAGTGCTAGTTCCTTAAGACAGGGGATGGACAATGAGCAGTTCTTC CSASSLRQGMDNEQFF
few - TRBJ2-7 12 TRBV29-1 TGCAGCGCCAGGGGTAGCACCTACGAGCAGTACTTC CSARGSTYEQYF
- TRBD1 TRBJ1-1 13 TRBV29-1 TGCAGCGTTGAATCGGGACAGGGCGTTGAAGCTTTCTTT CSVESGQGVEAFF
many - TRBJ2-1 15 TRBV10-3 TGTGCCATCAGTAAGATTGAGGGGGGCGACAATGAGCAGTTCTTC CAISKIEGGDNEQFF
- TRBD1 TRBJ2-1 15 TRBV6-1 TGTGCCAGCACCCGGGGGGACAGGGCCTACAATGAGCAGTTCTTC CASTRGDRAYNEQFF
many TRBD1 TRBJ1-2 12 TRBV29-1 TGCAGCGCCGTGACAGGGGACTATGGCTACACCTTC CSAVTGDYGYTF
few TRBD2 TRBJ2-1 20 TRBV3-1 TGTGCCAGCAGCCAAGATACTCTAGTAGCTAGCGGGAGGGCCTTGGATGAGCAGTTCTTC CASSQDTLVASGRALDEQFF
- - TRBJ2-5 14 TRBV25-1 TGTGCCAGCAGTGACCTGGGACGGGAAGAGACCCAGTACTTC CASSDLGREETQYF
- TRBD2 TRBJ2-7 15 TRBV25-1 TGTGCCAGCAGTGTCGGACGTGCGGGGGTCTACGAGCAGTACTTC CASSVGRAGVYEQYF
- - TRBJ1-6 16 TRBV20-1 TGCAGTGCCCCCGGGACGGGTAACTCCTATAATTCACCCCTCCACTTT CSAPGTGNSYNSPLHF
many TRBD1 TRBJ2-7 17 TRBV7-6 TGTGCCAGCAGCTTAGGAGCAGGGACAGGGGGTACCTACGAGCAGTACTTC CASSLGAGTGGTYEQYF
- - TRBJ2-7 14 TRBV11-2 TGTGCCAGCAGCTGGGCCGGGCAGGGAAGCGAGCAGTACTTC CASSWAGQGSEQYF
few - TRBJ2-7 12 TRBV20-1 TGCAGTGCTAGTGACAGTAACGGAGAGCAGTACTTC CSASDSNGEQYF
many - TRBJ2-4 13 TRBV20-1 TGCAGTGCTAGGGGCCTAGCCAAAAACATTCAGTACTTC CSARGLAKNIQYF
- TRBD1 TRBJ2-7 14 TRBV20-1 TGCAGTGCTAGAACCGGGACAGGGGGAGGCGAGCAGTACTTC CSARTGTGGGEQYF
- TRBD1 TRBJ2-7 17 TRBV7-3 TGTGCCAGCACGTATTTCGAACCGGGACAGAACTCCTACGAGCAGTACTTC CASTYFEPGQNSYEQYF
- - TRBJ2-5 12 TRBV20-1 TGCAGTGCTAGCCCCCCCCGAGAGACCCAGTACTTC CSASPPRETQYF
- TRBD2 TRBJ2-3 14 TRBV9 TGTGCCAGCAGCTCGGGACTAGTGAAAGATACGCAGTATTTT CASSSGLVKDTQYF
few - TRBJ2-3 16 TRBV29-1 TGCAGCGTTGGGCCGTGGGGGGGCGCGGCCGTGAATGCGCAGTATTTT CSVGPWGGAAVNAQYF
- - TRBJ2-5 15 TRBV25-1 TGTGCCAGCAGTGAATACCAGGGGCTTGGGGAGACCCAGTACTTC CASSEYQGLGETQYF
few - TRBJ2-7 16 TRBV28 TGTGCCAGCAGTCCATGGAACAGGGTAGGAGACTACGAGCAGTACTTC CASSPWNRVGDYEQYF